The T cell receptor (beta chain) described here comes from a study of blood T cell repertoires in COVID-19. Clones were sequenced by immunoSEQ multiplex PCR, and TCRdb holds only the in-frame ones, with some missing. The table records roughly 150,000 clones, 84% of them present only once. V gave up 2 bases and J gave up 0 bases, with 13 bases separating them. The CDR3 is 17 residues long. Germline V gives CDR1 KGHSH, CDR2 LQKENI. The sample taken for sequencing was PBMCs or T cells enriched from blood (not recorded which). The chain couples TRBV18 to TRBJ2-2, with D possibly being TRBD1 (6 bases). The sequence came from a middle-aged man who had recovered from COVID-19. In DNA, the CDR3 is TGTGCCAGCTCACCAAACAGGGCGCCCGCGAACACCGGGGAGCTGTTTTTT. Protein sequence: CASSPNRAPANTGELFF.